This TCR beta chain was recovered during a study of cytomegalovirus exposure and HLA in healthy donors. General observations from the study: In a later analysis, CMV-associated beta chains were mostly HLA-associated, it appeared. The majority of TCR sequences were rare, yet some public TCRs appeared in many donors. The study labeled about 160 TCR beta chains cytomegalovirus-associated.

The CDR3 sequence is 14 residues long. Germline values: CDR1 MNHEY, CDR2 SVGAGI. V shed 4 bases and J shed 7 bases, with 16 bases lying between them. Worth noting for this clone: Its antigen is currently unknown.

Use of 60 Vbeta and 13 Jbeta primers characterized the PCR. Data came from immunoSEQ multiplex PCR; TCRdb stores just in-frame clones and leaves some out. The top ten hold about 1.7% of the sample, which has around 190,000 clones, 65% to 85% seen once. This receptor was taken from a man between 35 and 55 years old in good health and CMV-seropositive. The source material was PBMCs. This rearrangement joins TRBV6-5 to TRBJ1-1; possibly TRBD1 for D (5 bases). The CDR3 here is CASSSLAGLGEAFF. The CDR3 coding sequence is TGTGCCAGCAGTTCCCTTGCAGGGTTGGGTGAAGCTTTCTTT.